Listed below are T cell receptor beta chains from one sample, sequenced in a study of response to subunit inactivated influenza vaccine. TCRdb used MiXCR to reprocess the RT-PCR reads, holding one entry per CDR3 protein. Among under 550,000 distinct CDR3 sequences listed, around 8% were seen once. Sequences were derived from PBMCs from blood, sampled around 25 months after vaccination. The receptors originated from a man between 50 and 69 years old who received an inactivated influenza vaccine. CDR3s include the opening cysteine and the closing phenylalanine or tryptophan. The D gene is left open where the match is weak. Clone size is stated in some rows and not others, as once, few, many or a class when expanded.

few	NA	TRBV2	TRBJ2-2	CASSVPPPSTGELFF	TGTGCCAGCAGTGTCCCCCCTCCGAGCACCGGGGAGCTGTTTTTT
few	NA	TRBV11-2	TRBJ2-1	CASSTTSSRLLKNEQFF	TGTGCCAGCAGCACGACGTCCAGTCGCCTGTTAAAAAATGAGCAGTTCTTC
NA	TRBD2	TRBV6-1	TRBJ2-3	CASRVSLAGGTDTQYF	TGTGCCAGCAGGGTGTCACTAGCGGGAGGCACAGATACGCAGTATTTT
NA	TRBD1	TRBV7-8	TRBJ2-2	CASSARTGTGELFF	TGTGCCAGCAGCGCGCGGACAGGGACCGGGGAGCTGTTTTTT
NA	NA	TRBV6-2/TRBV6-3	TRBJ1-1	CASSYSQGRGNTEAFF	TGTGCCAGCAGTTACTCACAGGGAAGAGGGAACACTGAAGCTTTCTTT
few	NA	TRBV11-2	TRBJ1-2	CASSQTWFGYGYTF	TGTGCCAGCAGCCAAACATGGTTTGGCTATGGCTACACCTTC
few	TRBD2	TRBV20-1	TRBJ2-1	CSAGTSGYNEQFF	TGCAGTGCCGGGACTAGCGGCTACAATGAGCAGTTCTTC
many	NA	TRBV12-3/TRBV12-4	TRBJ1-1	CASSFGQLGTEAFF	TGTGCCAGCAGTTTCGGACAGTTGGGCACTGAAGCTTTCTTT
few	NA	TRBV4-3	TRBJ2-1	CASSPYGAAAYNEQFF	TGCGCCAGCAGCCCCTATGGGGCAGCCGCCTACAATGAGCAGTTCTTC
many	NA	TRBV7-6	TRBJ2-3	CASSLGPRTDTQYF	TGTGCCAGCAGCCTGGGACCTCGCACAGATACGCAGTATTTT
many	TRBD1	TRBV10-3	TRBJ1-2	CAASDRGNYGYTF	TGTGCCGCTTCCGACAGGGGTAACTATGGCTACACCTTC
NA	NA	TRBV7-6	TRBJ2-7	CASSLEQGSAQYF	TGTGCCAGCAGCTTAGAACAGGGTAGTGCGCAGTACTTC
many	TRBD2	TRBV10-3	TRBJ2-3	CAISEGGRADTQYF	TGTGCCATCAGTGAGGGCGGGAGAGCAGATACGCAGTATTTT
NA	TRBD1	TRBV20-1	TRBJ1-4	CSARDDRDPTTNEKLFF	TGCAGTGCTAGGGATGACAGGGATCCGACAACTAATGAAAAACTGTTTTTT
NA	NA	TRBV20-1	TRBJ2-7	CSATHIRNSYEQYF	TGCAGTGCTACCCACATAAGGAATTCCTACGAGCAGTACTTC
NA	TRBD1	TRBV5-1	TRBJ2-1	CASSLGDRAGEQFF	TGCGCCAGCAGCTTAGGGGACAGGGCAGGGGAGCAGTTCTTC
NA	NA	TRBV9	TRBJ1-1	CASSVDDPNTEAFF	TGTGCCAGCAGCGTGGATGACCCGAACACTGAAGCTTTCTTT
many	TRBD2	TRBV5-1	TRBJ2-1	CASSTSGRESNEQFF	TGCGCCAGCAGCACAAGCGGGAGAGAAAGCAATGAGCAGTTCTTC
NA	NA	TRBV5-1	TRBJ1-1	CASSLISVSQHLTEAFF	TGCGCCAGCAGCTTGATCTCCGTCTCGCAGCACCTCACTGAAGCTTTCTTT
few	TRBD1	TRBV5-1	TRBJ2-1	CASSVRPGQGALFPQDNEQFF	TGCGCCAGCAGCGTCAGACCGGGACAGGGGGCTCTCTTCCCTCAGGACAATGAGCAGTTCTTC
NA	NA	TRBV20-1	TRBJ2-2	CSARAPGASTGELFF	TGCAGTGCTAGGGCCCCCGGGGCTAGCACCGGGGAGCTGTTTTTT
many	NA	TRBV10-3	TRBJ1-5	CAITARWDQPQHF	TGTGCCATCACTGCCCGTTGGGATCAGCCCCAGCATTTT
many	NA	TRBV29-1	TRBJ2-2	CSVGQVHTGELFF	TGCAGCGTCGGGCAGGTCCACACCGGGGAGCTGTTTTTT
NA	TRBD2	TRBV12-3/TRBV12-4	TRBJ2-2	CASSPGTTPTGELFF	TGTGCCAGCAGTCCCGGGACTACGCCAACCGGGGAGCTGTTTTTT
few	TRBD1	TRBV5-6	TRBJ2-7	CASSGTGTAYEQYF	TGTGCCAGCAGCGGTACCGGGACAGCTTACGAGCAGTACTTC
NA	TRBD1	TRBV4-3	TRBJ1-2	CASSQTRGNGYTF	TGCGCCAGCAGCCAAACCAGGGGGAATGGCTACACCTTC
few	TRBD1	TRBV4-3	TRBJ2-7	CASSQSTGTGGRFLYEQYF	TGCGCCAGCAGCCAAAGTACCGGGACAGGGGGCCGATTCCTCTACGAGCAGTACTTC
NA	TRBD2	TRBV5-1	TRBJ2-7	CASSLVDGGGSSYEQYF	TGCGCCAGCAGCTTGGTTGACGGGGGGGGAAGCTCCTACGAGCAGTACTTC
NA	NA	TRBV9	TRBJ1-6	CASSVGERRSPLHF	TGTGCCAGCAGCGTAGGAGAGAGACGGTCACCCCTCCACTTT
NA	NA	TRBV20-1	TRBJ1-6	CSARGGMGASYNSPLHF	TGCAGTGCTAGAGGGGGAATGGGGGCGTCCTATAATTCACCCCTCCACTTT
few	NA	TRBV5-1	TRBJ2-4	CASSLGGGENIQYF	TGCGCCAGCAGCTTGGGGGGGGGCGAGAACATTCAGTACTTC
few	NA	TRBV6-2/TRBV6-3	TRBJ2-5	CASSYFRGRETQYF	TGTGCCAGCAGTTACTTTCGGGGGCGAGAGACCCAGTACTTC
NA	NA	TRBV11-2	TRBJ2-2	CASSLIAVSGELFF	TGTGCCAGCAGCTTAATCGCAGTTTCCGGGGAGCTGTTTTTT
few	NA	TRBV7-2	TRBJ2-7	CASSSSGYYEQYF	TGTGCCAGCAGCTCCTCAGGGTATTACGAGCAGTACTTC
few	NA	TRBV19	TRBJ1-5	CASSGRRAQPQHF	TGTGCCAGTAGCGGAAGAAGGGCTCAGCCCCAGCATTTT
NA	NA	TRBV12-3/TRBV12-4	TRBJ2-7	CASSFSQGHEQYF	TGTGCCAGCAGTTTTTCCCAGGGCCACGAGCAGTACTTC
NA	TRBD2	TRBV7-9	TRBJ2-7	CASSLGLSGGSYEQYF	TGTGCCAGCAGCTTAGGGTTATCGGGGGGCTCCTACGAGCAGTACTTC
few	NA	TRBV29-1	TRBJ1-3	CSVAPTSSGNTIYF	TGCAGCGTTGCTCCGACAAGCTCTGGAAACACCATATATTTT
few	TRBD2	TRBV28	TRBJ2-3	CATSAGGARTDTQYF	TGTGCCACTTCGGCCGGGGGGGCCCGCACAGATACGCAGTATTTT
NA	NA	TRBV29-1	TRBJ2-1	CSVDSVGEQFF	TGCAGCGTGGACAGTGTAGGTGAGCAGTTCTTC
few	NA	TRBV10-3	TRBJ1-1	CAISDPGTIAAEAFF	TGTGCCATCAGTGACCCGGGCACAATAGCGGCTGAAGCTTTCTTT